This TCR beta chain was obtained from a study of T cell repertoires in cytomegalovirus infection. Study background: CMV epitopes that were recently identified and HLA-C-restricted were used alongside well-studied HLA-B-restricted ones. Public TCR beta signatures provided an indication of both CMV infection and a matching HLA type. Study-level results: HLA-C-restricted CMV clonotypes gave the most frequent clonotype in two of eight donors.

TCRdb analysed the reads with MiXCR anew, one entry per CDR3 protein. Of 360,000 or so distinct CDR3 sequences in the sample, roughly 34% were seen once. As regards this clonotype: Antigen: not known.

This TCR was sampled from a human donor in good health (CMV status not recorded). Some clones in this sample may be carry-over from other donors' samples. This specimen consisted of cultured PBMCs, obtained from culture after CMV antigen stimulation.

This CDR3 reads CASSAGTGGAGFYGYTF. As DNA, the CDR3 is TGTGCCAGCAGCGCAGGGACAGGGGGCGCGGGATTCTATGGCTACACCTTC. The gene calls are TRBV6-8 and TRBJ1-2, with 12 nucleotides matching TRBD1. CDR1 is MNHGY and CDR2 is SAAAGT in the germline V gene. The CDR3 is made up of 17 amino acids. The J segment lost 4 bases and the V segment lost 6 bases, leaving 12 bases of the junction unmatched.